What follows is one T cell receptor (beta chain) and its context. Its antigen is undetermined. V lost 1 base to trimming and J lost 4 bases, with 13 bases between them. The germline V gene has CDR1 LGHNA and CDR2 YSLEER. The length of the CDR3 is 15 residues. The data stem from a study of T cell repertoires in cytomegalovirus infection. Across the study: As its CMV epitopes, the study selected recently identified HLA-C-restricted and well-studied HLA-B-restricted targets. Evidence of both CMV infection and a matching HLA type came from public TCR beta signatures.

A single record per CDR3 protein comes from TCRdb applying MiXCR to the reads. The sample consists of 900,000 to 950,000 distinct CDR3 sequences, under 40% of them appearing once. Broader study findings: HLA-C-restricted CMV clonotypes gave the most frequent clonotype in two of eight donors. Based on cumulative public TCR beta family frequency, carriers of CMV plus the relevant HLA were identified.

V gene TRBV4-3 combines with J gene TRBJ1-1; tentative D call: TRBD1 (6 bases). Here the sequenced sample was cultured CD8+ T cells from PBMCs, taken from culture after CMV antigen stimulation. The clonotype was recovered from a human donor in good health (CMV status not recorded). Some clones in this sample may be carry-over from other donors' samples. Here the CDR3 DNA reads TGCGCCAGCAGCCAAGCTTATACAGGGATCACTGAAGCTTTCTTT. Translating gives CASSQAYTGITEAFF.